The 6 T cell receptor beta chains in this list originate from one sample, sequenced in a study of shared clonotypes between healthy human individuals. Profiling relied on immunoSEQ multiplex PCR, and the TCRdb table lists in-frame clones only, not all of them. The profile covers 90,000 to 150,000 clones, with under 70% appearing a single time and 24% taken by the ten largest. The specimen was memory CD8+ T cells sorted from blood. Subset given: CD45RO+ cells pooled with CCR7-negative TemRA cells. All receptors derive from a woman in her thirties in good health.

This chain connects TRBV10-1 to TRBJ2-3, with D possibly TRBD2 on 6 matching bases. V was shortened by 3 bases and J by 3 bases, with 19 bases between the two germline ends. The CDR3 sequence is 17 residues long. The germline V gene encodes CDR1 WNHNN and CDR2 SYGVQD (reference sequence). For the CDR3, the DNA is TGCGCCAGCAGTGAATCTGTTACGGGAGTTGTGACAGATACGCAGTATTTT. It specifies CASSESVTGVVTDTQYF.

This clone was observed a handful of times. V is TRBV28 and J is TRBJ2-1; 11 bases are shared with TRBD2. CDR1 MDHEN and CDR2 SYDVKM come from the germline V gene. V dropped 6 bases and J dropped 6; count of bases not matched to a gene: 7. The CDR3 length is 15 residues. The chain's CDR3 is CASSNLAGGLNEQFF. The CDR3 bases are TGTGCCAGCAGCAATCTAGCGGGGGGTCTCAATGAGCAGTTCTTC. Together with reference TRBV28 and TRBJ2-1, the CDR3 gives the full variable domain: DVKVTQSSRYLVKRTGEKVFLECVQDMDHENMFWYRQDPGLGLRLIYFSYDVKMKEKGDIPEGYSVSREKKERFSLILESASTNQTSMYLCASSNLAGGLNEQFFGPGTRLTVL.

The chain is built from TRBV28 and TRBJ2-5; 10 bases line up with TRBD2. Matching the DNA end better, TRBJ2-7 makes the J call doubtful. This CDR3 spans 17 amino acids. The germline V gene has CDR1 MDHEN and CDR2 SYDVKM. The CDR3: CASSPGSGTSVSYEQYF. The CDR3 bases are TGTGCCAGCAGCCCGGGATCGGGGACTAGCGTAAGCTACGAGCAGTACTTC.

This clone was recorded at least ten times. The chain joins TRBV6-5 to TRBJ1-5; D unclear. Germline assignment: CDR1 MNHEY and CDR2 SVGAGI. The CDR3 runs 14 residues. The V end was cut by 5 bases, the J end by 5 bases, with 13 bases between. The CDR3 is CASSLSTGYQPQHF. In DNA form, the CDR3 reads TGTGCCAGCAGTCTTTCGACGGGATATCAGCCCCAGCATTTT.

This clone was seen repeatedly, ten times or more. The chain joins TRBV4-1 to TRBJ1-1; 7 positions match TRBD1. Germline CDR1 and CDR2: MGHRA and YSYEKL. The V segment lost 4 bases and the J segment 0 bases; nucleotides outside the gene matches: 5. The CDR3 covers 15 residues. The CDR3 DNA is TGCGCCAGCAGCCTGGGACAGACTCTGAACACTGAAGCTTTCTTT. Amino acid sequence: CASSLGQTLNTEAFF.

The CDR3, as DNA: TGTGCCAGCAGCCTCCGAGCGGGAGTAGTGAACGAGCAGTACTTC. This gives the protein CASSLRAGVVNEQYF. The chain links TRBV4-2 to TRBJ2-7; the match to TRBD2 covers 8 bases. V lost 4 bases and J lost 5; bases outside the gene matches: 10. CDR1 and CDR2 from the germline V gene are LGHNA and YNFKEQ. This CDR3 spans 15 amino acids.